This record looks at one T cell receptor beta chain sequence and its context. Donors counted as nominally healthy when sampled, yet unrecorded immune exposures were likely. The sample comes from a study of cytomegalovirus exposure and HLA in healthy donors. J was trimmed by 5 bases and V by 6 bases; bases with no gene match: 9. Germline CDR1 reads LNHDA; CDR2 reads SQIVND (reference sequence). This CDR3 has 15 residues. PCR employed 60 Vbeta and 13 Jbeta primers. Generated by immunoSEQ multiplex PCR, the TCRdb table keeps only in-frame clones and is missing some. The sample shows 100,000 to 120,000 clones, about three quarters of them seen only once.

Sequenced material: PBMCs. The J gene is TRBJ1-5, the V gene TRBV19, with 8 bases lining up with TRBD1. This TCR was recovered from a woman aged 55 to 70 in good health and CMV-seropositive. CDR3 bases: TGTGCCAGTAGGGGTTCAGGGGGCGATCATCAGCCCCAGCATTTT. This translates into CASRGSGGDHQPQHF.